This T cell receptor beta chain originates from a study of blood T cell repertoires in COVID-19 (dated by TCRdb to the early 2020s). Some background on the complete study: Collaborator samples came from the United States, Italy and Spain and covered acute and convalescent phases of COVID-19. Where available, HLA class I and class II types were taken from metadata supplied by the sample provider and were not determined by assay-based typing. Subjects who had been exposed to COVID-19, were actively infected with it, or had recovered from it provided the deeply sampled blood TCRbeta repertoires that made up the dataset. A de-identified subject ID, COVID-19 status, age in years and sex were almost always included in the sample metadata. The samples were drawn from two sources: the first 160 participants of the ongoing ImmuneRACE study, and some 1,300 subjects contributed by 6 global collaborators. The material from the prospective study consisted of cDNA or gDNA derived from T cells, B-cell-depleted T cells, or PBMCs. The repertoires were released in a freely available public database intended as a resource for research on the immune response to SARS-CoV-2.

Relative to germline, V is 1 base shorter and J is 11 bases shorter, with 11 bases between their ends. From the cysteine through the phenylalanine, the CDR3 covers 12 amino acids. Just CDR3 DNA is preserved here, 36 bases in frame from base 1. The germline V gene yields MNHNS for CDR1 and SASEGT for CDR2. Remarks on this clone: This receptor's antigen is unknown. Nothing much larger sits one base from this clone, and base qualities are not available.

Broad study findings and their caveats: The quantity of clinical and demographic metadata differed by source and by participant and was supplied without curation.

TCRbeta CDR3 regions were amplified from genomic DNA using the immunoSEQ Assay, a bias-controlled multiplex PCR. Per the original workflow: The number of nucleated cells in each sample was estimated by amplification of reference gene primers within the assay. To quantify the absolute abundance of each unique TCRbeta CDR3 rearrangement, sequence reads were collapsed and filtered. For each sample, productive Simpson clonality was calculated as the square root of Simpson's diversity index across productive rearrangements. TCRdb holds this immuneACCESS table with in-frame rearrangements only. Some clones are missing; in checked studies, unresolved V genes explain under half, and the rest has no known cause. That table is the source of V, J and clone size, and D and trimming were worked out from the DNA. This sample gives roughly 130,000 clones in total; around 86% of them show up just once. Of the sample, about 4.5% falls within the top ten clones.

Each collaborating institution followed its own protocols to collect whole blood in K2EDTA tubes. For TCRbeta analysis, collaborators shipped samples in one of three forms: frozen whole blood, isolated PBMCs, or DNA extracted from either of those sample types. The chain was built from TRBV6-1 and TRBJ1-1; a weak D assignment points to TRBD1 (5 bases agree). Sequencing used peripheral blood. The clonotype was recovered from a man aged 35-49 years with acute or convalescent COVID-19. The DNA is as follows: TGTGCCAGCAGTGAAGGGGGCGGCCCGGCTTTCTTT. It specifies CASSEGGGPAFF.